The source of this T cell receptor beta chain is a study of blood T cell repertoires in COVID-19. For the study at large: T cells, B-cell-depleted T cells, or PBMCs supplied cDNA or gDNA.

Using immunoSEQ multiplex PCR, the repertoire was profiled, and TCRdb retains in-frame clones only, with some absent. The sample includes 110,000 or so clones, 70% to 90% of them seen just once. V lost 2 bases to trimming and J lost 2 bases, with 11 bases between them. Germline assignment: CDR1 LNHDA and CDR2 SQIVND (reference sequence). CDR3 size: 15 residues. The chain is built from TRBV19 and TRBJ2-3; tentatively, D is TRBD2 (5 bases). Specimen: peripheral blood. The receptor was derived from a man in his forties with acute or convalescent COVID-19. The CDR3: CASSISGLITDTQYF. DNA for the CDR3: TGTGCCAGTAGTATATCTGGACTTATCACAGATACGCAGTATTTT.